This T cell receptor (beta chain) derives from a study of CD8 T cells in ankylosing spondylitis. Study-level points and caveats: The study looked at matched synovial fluid samples from ankylosing spondylitis patients. Disease-linked clones were reported to be significantly enriched there. Clones linked to disease, bearing a CD8+ phenotype, were relatively rare in peripheral blood. Prior literature has documented some motif variants in synovial fluid and blood from reactive arthritis. What appeared characteristic of ankylosing spondylitis blood was a TCR beta motif of under 10 highly homologous variants.

Quantitative barcoded 5'-RACE was used to prepare TCR beta libraries. In TCRdb, the 5' RACE reads were re-called with MiXCR into one record per CDR3 protein. The top ten hold just over 1% of the sample, which has approximately 440,000 distinct CDR3 sequences, under 20% seen once. This CDR3 contains 14 residues. V was cut by 8 bases and J by 0 bases, with 16 bases left in between. CDR1 is GTSNPN and CDR2 is SVGIG in the germline V gene (reference sequence). With regard to this clonotype: Its antigen is undetermined.

This receptor was identified in a male donor with ankylosing spondylitis. The V gene is TRBV30, the J gene TRBJ1-1, with a possible D match to TRBD1 (5 bases). The source material was blood, either unsorted or a sorted T cell fraction (not recorded which). This CDR3 reads CALGGEQMNTEAFF. Written as DNA, the CDR3 is TGTGCCCTTGGGGGTGAACAGATGAACACTGAAGCTTTCTTT.